This TCR beta chain comes out of a study of blood T cell repertoires in COVID-19. Original handling: The assay estimated nucleated cells by amplifying reference gene primers. Generated by immunoSEQ multiplex PCR, the TCRdb table keeps only in-frame clones and is missing some. V, J and clone size were drawn from that table, and D and trimming were deduced from the DNA. The data show some 97,000 clones, approximately 85% seen once. The CDR3 covers 13 residues. V dropped 7 bases and J dropped 4; count of bases not matched to a gene: 4. Sequencing was done on a sample of peripheral blood. This receptor was identified in a woman in her sixties with acute or convalescent COVID-19. The chain uses TRBV12-3 or TRBV12-4 and TRBJ1-1; 9 nucleotides match TRBD1. This CDR3 reads CASTVTGGTEAFF. CDR3 sequence (DNA): TGTGCCAGCACCGTGACAGGGGGCACTGAAGCTTTCTTT.